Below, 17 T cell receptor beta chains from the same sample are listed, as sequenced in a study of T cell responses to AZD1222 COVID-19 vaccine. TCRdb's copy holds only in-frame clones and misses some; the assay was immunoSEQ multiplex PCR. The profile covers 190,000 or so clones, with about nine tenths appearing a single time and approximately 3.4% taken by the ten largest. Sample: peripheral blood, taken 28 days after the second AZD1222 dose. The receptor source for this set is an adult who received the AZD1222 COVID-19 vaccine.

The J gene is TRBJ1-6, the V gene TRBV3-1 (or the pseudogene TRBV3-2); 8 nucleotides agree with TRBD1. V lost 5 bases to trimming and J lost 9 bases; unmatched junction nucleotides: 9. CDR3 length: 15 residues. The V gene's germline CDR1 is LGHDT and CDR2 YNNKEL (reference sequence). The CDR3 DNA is TGTGCCAGCAGCAGGGACAGGTGGTCCACTTCACCCCTCCACTTT. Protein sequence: CASSRDRWSTSPLHF.

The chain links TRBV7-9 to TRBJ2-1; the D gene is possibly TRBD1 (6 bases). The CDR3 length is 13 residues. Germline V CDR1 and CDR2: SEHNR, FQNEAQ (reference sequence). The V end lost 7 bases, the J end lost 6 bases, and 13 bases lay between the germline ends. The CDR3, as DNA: TGTGCCAGCACCTACCAAGGGGGCAATGAGCAGTTCTTC. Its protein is CASTYQGGNEQFF.

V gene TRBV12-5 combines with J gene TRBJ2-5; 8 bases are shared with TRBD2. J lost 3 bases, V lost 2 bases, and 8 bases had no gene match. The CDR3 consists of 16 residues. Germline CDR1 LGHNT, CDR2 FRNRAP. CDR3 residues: CASGLPRTSPEETQYF. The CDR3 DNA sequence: TGTGCTAGTGGTTTGCCCCGGACTAGCCCGGAAGAGACCCAGTACTTC.

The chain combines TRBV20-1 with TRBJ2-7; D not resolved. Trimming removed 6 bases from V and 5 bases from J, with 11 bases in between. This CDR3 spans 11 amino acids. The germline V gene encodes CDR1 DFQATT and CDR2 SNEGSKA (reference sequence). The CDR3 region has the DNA TGCAGTGCCACAATAGTCCACGAGCAGTACTTC. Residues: CSATIVHEQYF.

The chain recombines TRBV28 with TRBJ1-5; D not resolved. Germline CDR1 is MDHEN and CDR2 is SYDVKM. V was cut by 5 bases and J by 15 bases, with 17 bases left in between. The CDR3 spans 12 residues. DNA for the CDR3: TGTGCCAGCAGTCCCCGGACGGTAGGGTGGCATTTT. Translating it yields CASSPRTVGWHF.

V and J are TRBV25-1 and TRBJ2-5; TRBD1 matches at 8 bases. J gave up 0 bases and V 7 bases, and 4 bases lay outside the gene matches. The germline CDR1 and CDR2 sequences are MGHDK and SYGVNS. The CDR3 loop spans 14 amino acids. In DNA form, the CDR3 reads TGTGCCAGCACAAACAGGGGGGACCAAGAGACCCAGTACTTC. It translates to CASTNRGDQETQYF.

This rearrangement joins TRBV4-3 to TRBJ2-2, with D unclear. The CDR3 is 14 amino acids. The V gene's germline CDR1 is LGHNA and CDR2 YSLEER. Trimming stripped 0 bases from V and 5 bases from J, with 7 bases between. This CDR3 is CASSQDIPTGELFF. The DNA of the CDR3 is TGCGCCAGCAGCCAAGATATCCCTACCGGGGAGCTGTTTTTT.

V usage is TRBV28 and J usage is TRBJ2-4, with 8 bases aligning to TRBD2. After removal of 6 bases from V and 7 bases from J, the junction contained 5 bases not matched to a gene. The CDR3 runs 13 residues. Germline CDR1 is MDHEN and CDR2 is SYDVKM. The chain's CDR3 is CASSPGGVNIQYF. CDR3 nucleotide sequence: TGTGCCAGCAGCCCCGGGGGGGTGAACATTCAGTACTTC.

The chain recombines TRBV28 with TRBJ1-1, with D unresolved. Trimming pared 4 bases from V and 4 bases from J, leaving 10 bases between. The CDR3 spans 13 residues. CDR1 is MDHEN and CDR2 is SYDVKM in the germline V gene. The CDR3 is CASSWTSVTEAFF. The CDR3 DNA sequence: TGTGCCAGCAGTTGGACGAGCGTCACTGAAGCTTTCTTT.

The CDR3 DNA reads TGTGCCAGCAGCTCTCACAGGGCATCGAACACCGGGGAGCTGTTTTTT. Translating gives CASSSHRASNTGELFF. The chain links TRBV11-3 to TRBJ2-2, with TRBD1 as a possible D gene (6 bases). The germline gives CDR1 SGHNT, CDR2 YENEEA. CDR3 length equals 16 residues. V was cut by 4 bases and J by 0 bases, with 12 bases left in between.

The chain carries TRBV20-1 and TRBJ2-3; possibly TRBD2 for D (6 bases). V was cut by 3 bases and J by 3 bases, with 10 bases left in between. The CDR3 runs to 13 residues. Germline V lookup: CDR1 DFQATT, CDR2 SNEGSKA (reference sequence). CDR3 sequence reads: CSASTGETDTQYF. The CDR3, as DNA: TGCAGTGCTAGTACGGGAGAAACAGATACGCAGTATTTT.

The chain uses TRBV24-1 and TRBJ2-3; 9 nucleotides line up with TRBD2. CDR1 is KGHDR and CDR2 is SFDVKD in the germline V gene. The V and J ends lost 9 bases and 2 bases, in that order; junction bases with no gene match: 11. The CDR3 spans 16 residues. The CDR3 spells CATAAGAGGPTDTQYF. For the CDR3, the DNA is TGTGCCACCGCGGCTGGGGCGGGAGGGCCCACAGATACGCAGTATTTT.

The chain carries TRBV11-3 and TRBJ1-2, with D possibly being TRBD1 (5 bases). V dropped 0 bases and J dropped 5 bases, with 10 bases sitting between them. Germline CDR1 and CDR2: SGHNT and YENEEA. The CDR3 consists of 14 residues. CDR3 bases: TGTGCCAGCAGCTTAGACAGGGAGGAGTATGGCTACACCTTC. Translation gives CASSLDREEYGYTF. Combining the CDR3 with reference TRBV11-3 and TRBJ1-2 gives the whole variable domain EAGVVQSPRYKIIEKKQPVAFWCNPISGHNTLYWYLQNLGQGPELLIRYENEEAVDDSQLPKDRFSAERLKGVDSTLKIQPAELGDSAVYLCASSLDREEYGYTFGSGTRLTVV.

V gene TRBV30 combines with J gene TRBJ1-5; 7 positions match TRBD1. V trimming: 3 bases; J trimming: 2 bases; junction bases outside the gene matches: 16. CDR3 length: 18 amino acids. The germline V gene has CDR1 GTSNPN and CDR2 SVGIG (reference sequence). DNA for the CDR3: TGTGCCTGGAGAGTAACTCGGAGGGGGCCGACGGGCAATCAGCCCCAGCATTTT. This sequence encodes CAWRVTRRGPTGNQPQHF. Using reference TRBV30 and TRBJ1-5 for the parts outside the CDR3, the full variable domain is SQTIHQWPATLVQPVGSPLSLECTVEGTSNPNLYWYRQAAGRGLQLLFYSVGIGQISSEVPQNLSASRPQDRQFILSSKKLLLSDSGFYLCAWRVTRRGPTGNQPQHFGDGTRLSIL.

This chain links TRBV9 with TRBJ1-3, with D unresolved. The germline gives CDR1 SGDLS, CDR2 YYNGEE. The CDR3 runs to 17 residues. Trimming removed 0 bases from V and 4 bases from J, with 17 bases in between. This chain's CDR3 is CASSVEGRSLGGNTIYF. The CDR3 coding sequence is TGTGCCAGCAGCGTAGAAGGACGGAGCCTCGGCGGAAACACCATATATTTT.

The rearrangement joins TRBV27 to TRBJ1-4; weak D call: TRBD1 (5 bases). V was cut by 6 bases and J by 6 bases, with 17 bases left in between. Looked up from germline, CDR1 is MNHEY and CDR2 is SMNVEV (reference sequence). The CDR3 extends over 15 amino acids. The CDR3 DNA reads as TGTGCCAGCAGGGTGGGTAGTCGACAGTATGAAAAACTGTTTTTT. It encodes CASRVGSRQYEKLFF.

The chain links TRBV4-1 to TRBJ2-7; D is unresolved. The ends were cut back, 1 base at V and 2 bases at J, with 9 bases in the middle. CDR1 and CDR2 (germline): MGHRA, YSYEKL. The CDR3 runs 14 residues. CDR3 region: CASSQGPATYEQYF. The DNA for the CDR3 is TGCGCCAGCAGCCAAGGTCCAGCTACCTACGAGCAGTACTTC.